Following are 27 T cell receptor beta chains from one sample sequenced in a study of regulatory T cells in long-lasting Graves disease. The authors built TCR beta libraries using iRepertoire HTBI primers and Arm-PCR of CDR3 regions. TCRdb re-derived calls from the multiplex PCR reads in MiXCR, one entry per CDR3 protein. Among roughly 610,000 distinct CDR3 sequences listed, roughly 15% were seen once. Stated time point: newly diagnosed GD, antithyroid drugs for less than 3 months. Preparation of the TCR library used RNA extracted from PBMCs. This sample also appeared in a second study, on T cells in Graves' hyperthyroidism and ophthalmopathy.

The sample consisted of peripheral blood mononuclear cells (PBMCs), taken at new diagnosis, from a patient treated with antithyroid drugs. Receptors were obtained from a man between 18 and 35 years old with Graves disease.

This clonotype was seen a handful of times. The chain recombines TRBV20-1 with TRBJ2-7, with 14 nucleotides matching TRBD2. Germline assignment: CDR1 DFQATT and CDR2 SNEGSKA (reference sequence). V shed 3 bases and J 3 bases; nucleotides not matched to a gene: 4. This CDR3 spans 15 amino acids. DNA for the CDR3: TGCAGTGCTAGGGGGGGACTAGCGGGAGACTACGAGCAGTACTTC. Translating gives CSARGGLAGDYEQYF.

As regards this clonotype: The junction shows a germline mismatch at one end, possibly a read error. This rearrangement joins TRBV11-2 to TRBJ1-2, with D perhaps TRBD1 (6 bases). Germline V gene sequence: CDR1 SGHAT, CDR2 FQNNGV. The CDR3 has 16 residues. CDR3 amino acids: CASSLDGRGRDYGHTF. The CDR3 DNA follows: TGTGCCAGCAGCTTAGATGGCCGGGGGCGCGACTATGGCCACACCTTC.

There are many counts of this clonotype. The rearrangement joins TRBV6-1 to TRBJ2-2; possibly TRBD1 for D (6 bases). The CDR3 is 15 residues long. Per germline, CDR1 MNHNS and CDR2 SASEGT. Trimming cost V 6 bases and J 4 bases, with 15 bases left between them. The DNA of the CDR3 is TGTGCCAGCAGGACCAGATGGACAGCCACCGGGGAGCTGTTTTTT. Residues: CASRTRWTATGELFF.

This clonotype was counted many times. V gene TRBV18 combines with J gene TRBJ2-1; D uncertain. The V end was cut by 3 bases, the J end by 5 bases, with 14 bases between. CDR3 length equals 15 residues. Germline-derived CDR1 and CDR2 are KGHSH and LQKENI. The CDR3, as DNA: TGTGCCAGCTCACCCACGAGCACTACCGACAATGAGCAGTTCTTC. Its translation is CASSPTSTTDNEQFF.

This clonotype has more than one count but fewer than ten. The chain links TRBV30 to TRBJ1-6; the D gene is possibly TRBD1 (5 bases). V lost 0 bases, J lost 3 bases, and 9 bases lay in between. Germline CDR1 is GTSNPN and CDR2 is SVGIG (reference sequence). The CDR3 sequence is 15 residues long. In nucleotides, the CDR3 is TGTGCCTGGAGTGTACAGGAGATCTATAATTCACCCCTCCACTTT. It codes for CAWSVQEIYNSPLHF.

The sample holds many counts of this clonotype. One end of the junction is discordant with germline, which a read error may explain. This chain uses TRBV5-1 with TRBJ2-3, with TRBD2 matching over 10 bases. This CDR3 is built from 16 residues. The germline CDR1 and CDR2 sequences are SGHRS and YFSETQ. CDR3 in amino acids: CASSPILAGGTDTQYF. CDR3 in DNA: TGTGCCAGCAGTCCCATCCTAGCGGGGGGCACAGATACGCAGTATTTT.

This chain joins TRBV27 and TRBJ2-2, with 12 positions matching TRBD2. Germline values: CDR1 MNHEY, CDR2 SMNVEV (reference sequence). After removal of 5 bases from V and 7 bases from J, the junction contained 5 bases not matched to a gene. The CDR3 is 15 residues long. CDR3 DNA: TGTGCCAGCAGTGCAGGACTAGCGGGACTCGGGGAGCTGTTTTTT. This codes for CASSAGLAGLGELFF.

V gene TRBV7-3 combines with J gene TRBJ2-5; 13 nucleotides align to TRBD2. This CDR3 spans 16 amino acids. The germline V gene has CDR1 SGHTA and CDR2 FQGTGA. Trimming took 2 bases from V and 5 from J; bases not matched to a gene: 5. The CDR3 loop reads CASSLGLAGEWETQYF. In nucleotides, the CDR3 is TGTGCCAGCAGCTTAGGACTAGCGGGAGAATGGGAGACCCAGTACTTC. Complete variable domain (other parts from reference TRBV7-3 and TRBJ2-5): GAGVSQTPSNKVTEKGKYVELRCDPISGHTALYWYRQSLGQGPEFLIYFQGTGAADDSGLPNDRFFAVRPEGSVSTLKIQRTERGDSAVYLCASSLGLAGEWETQYFGPGTRLLVL.

This clonotype has only a few counts. The rearrangement links TRBV5-8 to TRBJ1-5; TRBD1 matches at 7 bases. V was pared by 4 bases and J by 6 bases, with 10 bases of the junction left unmatched. Germline V lookup: CDR1 SGHTS, CDR2 YDEGEE. CDR3 size: 15 residues. This CDR3 reads CASSPGGSIGQPQHF. Written as DNA, the CDR3 is TGTGCCAGCAGCCCAGGGGGATCGATCGGTCAGCCCCAGCATTTT.

This chain connects TRBV5-6 to TRBJ2-5; D not certain. Germline V gene sequence: CDR1 SGHDT, CDR2 YYEEEE. The CDR3 spans 14 residues. V shed 0 bases and J shed 2 bases, with 8 bases lying between them. Written as DNA, the CDR3 is TGTGCCAGCAGCTTGGGGTTGAAACAAGAGACCCAGTACTTC. As protein: CASSLGLKQETQYF. The complete variable domain, with remaining parts taken from reference TRBV5-6 and TRBJ2-5, reads DAGVTQSPTHLIKTRGQQVTLRCSPKSGHDTVSWYQQALGQGPQFIFQYYEEEERQRGNFPDRFSGHQFPNYSSELNVNALLLGDSALYLCASSLGLKQETQYFGPGTRLLVL.

Turning to this clonotype: One junction end disagrees with the germline gene, perhaps due to a read error. The chain combines TRBV12-3 or TRBV12-4 with TRBJ2-1; the match to TRBD1 covers 8 bases. This CDR3 has 16 residues. The CDR3 protein is CASIPTGVDSYSEQFF. For the CDR3, the DNA is TGTGCCAGCATCCCGACAGGGGTGGACTCCTACAGTGAGCAGTTCTTC.

Remarks on this clonotype: A read error may produce the germline difference seen at one junction end. The chain uses TRBV28 and TRBJ1-2; tentative D call: TRBD1 (5 bases). The CDR3 sequence is 15 residues long. Germline loops: CDR1 MDHEN, CDR2 SYDVKM. CDR3 DNA sequence: TGTGCCAGCACTCTATCATCCGGGACTAACTGTGGCTACACCTTC. Encoded protein: CASTLSSGTNCGYTF.

This clonotype was detected only a few times. This chain connects TRBV3-1 to TRBJ2-7; D remains unclear. Trimming took off 1 base at V and 5 bases at J, with 6 bases between the two ends. The CDR3 covers 12 residues. Germline loops: CDR1 LGHDT, CDR2 YNNKEL (reference sequence). This CDR3 is CASSQVSHEQYF. The DNA of the CDR3 is TGTGCCAGCAGCCAAGTTTCCCACGAGCAGTACTTC.

V usage is TRBV20-1 and J usage is TRBJ2-1; 9 bases are shared with TRBD2. The CDR3 loop spans 17 amino acids. V lost 0 bases to trimming and J lost 4 bases; unmatched junction nucleotides: 10. The V gene's germline CDR1 is DFQATT and CDR2 SNEGSKA (reference sequence). DNA of the CDR3: TGCAGTGCTAGAGATCGACTAGCGGTCTCCCCTTACAATGAGCAGTTCTTC. Translated: CSARDRLAVSPYNEQFF.

The gene calls are TRBV4-1 and TRBJ1-5; D ambiguous. CDR1 MGHRA and CDR2 YSYEKL come from the germline V gene. V was clipped by 6 bases and J by 5 bases, with 17 bases between them. The CDR3 runs 15 residues. DNA for the CDR3: TGCGCCAGCAGTCCAAGATATAGGCTCGATCAGCCCCAGCATTTT. Its protein product is CASSPRYRLDQPQHF.

In this sample, this clonotype turned up many times. J is TRBJ2-7 and V is TRBV7-6; no clear D gene. V was clipped by 0 bases and J by 3 bases, with 6 bases between them. The CDR3 spans 13 residues. The V gene's germline CDR1 is SGHVS and CDR2 FNYEAQ. The chain's CDR3 is CASSLADHYEQYF. For the CDR3, the DNA is TGTGCCAGCAGCTTAGCGGACCACTACGAGCAGTACTTC.

This clonotype occurred a few times. With a much larger clone just one base away, this may be a read error. The V call is TRBV10-3, the J call TRBJ2-3; D is unresolved. The J call may be in error: the DNA end matches TRBJ2-1 better. The CDR3 has 13 amino acids. Germline V gene lookup returns CDR1 ENHRY and CDR2 SYGVKD. This chain's CDR3 is CAVSPPSMYEQFF. In DNA, the CDR3 is TGTGCCGTCTCGCCCCCCAGCATGTATGAGCAGTTCTTC.

The V gene is TRBV11-2, the J gene TRBJ2-3; 8 bases align to TRBD2. Germline CDR1 reads SGHAT; CDR2 reads FQNNGV. This CDR3 has 14 residues. The junction had 8 bases not matched to a gene; V was cut back by 8 bases and J by 4 bases. This CDR3 is CASRASGGADTQYF. Here the CDR3 DNA reads TGTGCCAGCCGTGCGTCGGGGGGGGCAGATACGCAGTATTTT.

The chain has TRBV4-2 and TRBJ2-5; the match to TRBD2 covers 14 bases. This CDR3 has 17 residues. The V and J ends lost 0 bases and 4 bases, in that order; junction bases with no gene match: 4. Germline CDR1 LGHNA, CDR2 YNFKEQ. The CDR3 is CASSQEGTSGSGETQYF. The CDR3 DNA reads as TGTGCCAGCAGCCAAGAAGGGACTAGCGGGAGCGGAGAGACCCAGTACTTC.

The chain has TRBV10-3 and TRBJ2-2; TRBD1 might be the D (6 bases). This CDR3 is 15 amino acids long. In germline, CDR1 is ENHRY, CDR2 SYGVKD. The V end lost 3 bases, the J end lost 6 bases, and 14 bases lay between the germline ends. In DNA form, the CDR3 reads TGTGCCATCAGTGAAGAACAGGGCTTGGCCGGGGAGCTGTTTTTT. Translating it yields CAISEEQGLAGELFF.

The rearrangement links TRBV6-1 to TRBJ1-5, with D perhaps matching TRBD1 (5 bases). This CDR3 contains 15 residues. Per the germline V gene, CDR1 is MNHNS and CDR2 is SASEGT. The germline V and J ends were trimmed by 7 bases and 2 bases, with 15 bases remaining between them. The CDR3, as DNA: TGTGCCAGCACCTTGGAAGGGGCCGGCAATCAGCCCCAGCATTTT. Amino acid sequence: CASTLEGAGNQPQHF.

A word on this clonotype: The junction differs from germline at one of its ends, possibly a read error. The V call is TRBV5-1, the J call TRBJ2-3; D may be TRBD1 (6 bases). Germline V gene lookup returns CDR1 SGHRS and CDR2 YFSETQ. CDR3 length: 14 residues. CDR3 sequence: CSSRGGPRADTQYF. The CDR3 nucleotides are TGCTCCAGCAGGGGCGGACCTCGAGCAGATACGCAGTATTTT.

This clonotype occurred many times. The chain employs TRBV12-3 or TRBV12-4 and TRBJ2-2; D may match TRBD1 or TRBD2 (5 bases each). This CDR3 region has 16 residues. V lost 6 bases and J lost 2, with 16 bases in between. The CDR3 sequence is CASSLQDLSNTGELFF. In DNA, the CDR3 is TGTGCCAGCAGCTTACAGGACTTATCAAACACCGGGGAGCTGTTTTTT.

The chain couples TRBV7-9 to TRBJ2-2, with 9 bases lining up with TRBD1. The J segment lost 6 bases and the V segment lost 4 bases, leaving 15 bases of the junction unmatched. CDR1 is SEHNR and CDR2 is FQNEAQ in the germline V gene (reference sequence). The CDR3 contains 18 residues. The CDR3 reads CASSSSSPSYRGPGELFF. For the CDR3, the DNA is TGTGCCAGCAGCTCCAGTTCTCCCTCATACAGGGGGCCCGGGGAGCTGTTTTTT. The full variable domain, with the rest looked up from reference TRBV7-9 and TRBJ2-2, is DTGVSQNPRHKITKRGQNVTFRCDPISEHNRLYWYRQTLGQGPEFLTYFQNEAQLEKSRLLSDRFSAERPKGSFSTLEIQRTEQGDSAMYLCASSSSSPSYRGPGELFFGEGSRLTVL.

This clonotype occurred many times. V and J are TRBV11-2 and TRBJ2-7; D is ambiguous. The CDR3 length is 13 residues. V shed 2 bases and J shed 2 bases, with 7 bases lying between them. CDR1 is SGHAT and CDR2 is FQNNGV in the germline V gene. The CDR3 loop is CASSLNDAYEQYF. CDR3 DNA sequence: TGTGCCAGCAGCTTAAATGACGCCTACGAGCAGTACTTC.

This clonotype was counted at least ten times. The chain is built from TRBV12-3 or TRBV12-4 and TRBJ2-2, with TRBD1 matching 9 bases. This CDR3 is 14 amino acids long. V shed 9 bases and J 8 bases; nucleotides not matched to a gene: 10. The CDR3 nucleotides read TGTGCCAGTTCAGAACAGGGGGCGCAGGGGGAGCTGTTTTTT. It translates to CASSEQGAQGELFF.

The chain joins TRBV19 to TRBJ1-5; no firm D call. Germline V CDR1 and CDR2: LNHDA, SQIVND (reference sequence). The CDR3 totals 15 residues. V lost 4 bases and J lost 4, with 14 bases in between. The CDR3: CASSTMVGVNQPQHF. The CDR3 DNA follows: TGTGCCAGTAGTACCATGGTCGGGGTTAATCAGCCCCAGCATTTT.